Following are 22 T cell receptor beta chains from one sample sequenced in a study of identical twins. One entry per CDR3 protein, called by TCRdb with MiXCR from the 5' RACE reads. Counted here are 450,000 or so distinct CDR3 sequences, 20% to 25% occurring once; the ten biggest clones make up about 2.7%. These sequences were also reported in another study, on T cells expressing NK-cell markers.

Sequences were obtained from CD4+ T cells sorted from blood. These receptors originate from a woman aged 18-29 years in good health.

This chain joins TRBV6-2 or TRBV6-3 and TRBJ1-6, with a weak D call TRBD1 (5 bases). The germline CDR1 and CDR2 sequences are MNHEY and SVGEGT. Trimming removed 8 bases at V and 17 bases at J, with 16 bases between. The CDR3 contains 11 residues. In DNA, the CDR3 is TGTGCCAGCGGGAGACAGAACAACTTCCACTTT. Amino acids: CASGRQNNFHF.

The chain joins TRBV10-1 to TRBJ2-7, with no clear D. Between the trimmed V and J ends, which lost 5 bases and 4 bases, there was a span of 12 bases. Per the germline V gene, CDR1 is WNHNN and CDR2 is SYGVQD (reference sequence). This CDR3 is built from 13 residues. The CDR3 nucleotides are TGCGCCAGCAGTCGTTACTTTAATTACGAGCAGTACTTC. Translation gives CASSRYFNYEQYF.

This clonotype has only a few counts. V usage is TRBV27 and J usage is TRBJ2-1; 7 positions agree with TRBD1. Trimming cost V 6 bases and J 3 bases; bases outside gene matches: 8. This CDR3 contains 15 residues. The germline gives CDR1 MNHEY, CDR2 SMNVEV (reference sequence). This CDR3 is CASRKTGTDYNEQFF. CDR3 nucleotide sequence: TGTGCCAGCAGAAAAACCGGGACAGACTACAATGAGCAGTTCTTC.

DNA of the CDR3: TGTGCCAGCAGTTACTCCCCAGACAGATCCAGCTCTGGAAACACCATATATTTT. Residues: CASSYSPDRSSSGNTIYF. The chain uses TRBV6-2 or TRBV6-3 and TRBJ1-3, with D tentatively TRBD1 (5 bases). The V end was cut by 0 bases, the J end by 0 bases, with 15 bases between. Germline loops: CDR1 MNHEY, CDR2 SVGEGT. The CDR3 is made up of 18 amino acids.

V usage is TRBV7-6 and J usage is TRBJ1-2; perhaps TRBD1 as D (6 bases). With 8 bases removed from V and 5 bases from J, the gap between germline ends came to 18 bases. The CDR3 is 14 amino acids. Germline V lookup: CDR1 SGHVS, CDR2 FNYEAQ. In DNA form, the CDR3 reads TGTGCCAGCGGTTCCGGGGGGGCGGTGTATGGCTACACCTTC. This translates into CASGSGGAVYGYTF.

There are a few counts of this clonotype. V is TRBV7-9 and J is TRBJ1-1; no definite D call. The ends were cut back, 2 bases at V and 5 bases at J, with 12 bases in the middle. The CDR3 consists of 14 residues. Germline CDR1 reads SEHNR; CDR2 reads FQNEAQ (reference sequence). CDR3 residues: CASSLIRHSTEAFF. CDR3 DNA: TGTGCCAGCAGCTTAATTAGACATTCGACTGAAGCTTTCTTT. Based on the CDR3 plus reference TRBV7-9 and TRBJ1-1, the full variable domain is DTGVSQNPRHKITKRGQNVTFRCDPISEHNRLYWYRQTLGQGPEFLTYFQNEAQLEKSRLLSDRFSAERPKGSFSTLEIQRTEQGDSAMYLCASSLIRHSTEAFFGQGTRLTVV.

V is TRBV12-3 or TRBV12-4 and J is TRBJ2-7, with 7 bases lining up with TRBD2. Trimming removed 8 bases from V and 1 base from J; junction bases left unmatched: 5. The CDR3 covers 13 residues. The CDR3 coding sequence is TGTGCCAGCCGGTGGGGGGGGTCCTACGAGCAGTACTTC. This codes for CASRWGGSYEQYF.

The CDR3 sequence is CSVAEHGEAFF. The CDR3 nucleotides are TGCAGCGTAGCCGAACATGGTGAAGCTTTCTTT. The chain has TRBV29-1 and TRBJ1-1; no clear D gene. The CDR3 covers 11 residues. The germline CDR1 and CDR2 sequences are SQVTM and ANQGSEA. V was shortened by 6 bases and J by 7 bases, with 12 bases between the two germline ends.

This clonotype was counted between two and nine times. This sequence joins TRBV9 and TRBJ2-1; 11 bases agree with TRBD2. The V segment lost 5 bases and the J segment 7 bases; nucleotides outside the gene matches: 8. The germline V gene encodes CDR1 SGDLS and CDR2 YYNGEE. The CDR3 loop spans 15 amino acids. The CDR3 sequence: CASSPLAGGTNEQFF. CDR3 sequence (DNA): TGTGCCAGCAGTCCCTTAGCGGGGGGGACAAATGAGCAGTTCTTC.

V usage is TRBV9 and J usage is TRBJ2-2; D assignment may be TRBD1 or TRBD2 (5 bases each). V lost 0 bases, J lost 2 bases, and 11 bases lay in between. The CDR3 is made up of 16 amino acids. Germline lookup yields CDR1 SGDLS and CDR2 YYNGEE. CDR3 bases: TGTGCCAGCAGCGTAGGGGGACCTGCTAACACCGGGGAGCTGTTTTTT. It specifies CASSVGGPANTGELFF.

This clonotype was found a few times. The chain employs TRBV20-1 and TRBJ2-7; 9 bases match TRBD2. Germline lookup yields CDR1 DFQATT and CDR2 SNEGSKA (reference sequence). This CDR3 contains 16 residues. V shed 4 bases, J shed 3 bases, and the junction held 13 bases outside the gene matches. CDR3 DNA: TGCAGTGCTACCGAATCCCGACGGCGGGAGGGCTACGAGCAGTACTTC. It is translated as CSATESRRREGYEQYF.

This chain uses TRBV10-1 with TRBJ1-1; D remains unclear. The CDR3 sequence is 13 residues long. Germline V CDR1 and CDR2: WNHNN, SYGVQD (reference sequence). The ends were cut back, 6 bases at V and 1 base at J, with 9 bases in the middle. Here the CDR3 reads CASSREANTEAFF. The CDR3 region has the DNA TGCGCCAGCAGCCGGGAAGCGAACACTGAAGCTTTCTTT.

The table lists this clonotype with a few counts. V gene TRBV12-3 or TRBV12-4 combines with J gene TRBJ2-4; 9 bases match TRBD1. The CDR3 contains 16 residues. V was clipped by 3 bases and J by 7 bases; unmatched bases: 10. DNA for the CDR3: TGTGCCAGCAGTTTCAGAGACAGGGGGGCGATGAACATTCAGTACTTC. Residues: CASSFRDRGAMNIQYF.

This clonotype was counted only a few times. This chain links TRBV18 with TRBJ1-1; D call uncertain. The germline V gene has CDR1 KGHSH and CDR2 LQKENI. The length of the CDR3 is 15 residues. Trimming stripped 2 bases from V and 7 bases from J, with 17 bases between. Here the CDR3 reads CASSPSPLPLDEAFF. The CDR3 DNA reads TGTGCCAGCTCACCATCCCCACTCCCACTCGATGAAGCTTTCTTT.

The J gene is TRBJ2-3, the V gene TRBV29-1; 8 bases map to TRBD2. Looked up from germline, CDR1 is SQVTM and CDR2 is ANQGSEA. CDR3 length: 13 amino acids. With V trimmed by 2 bases and J by 6 bases, 4 bases remained unmatched. CDR3 DNA sequence: TGCAGCGTTGAAACCTCGGGGGGGGATACGCAGTATTTT. Protein: CSVETSGGDTQYF.

The gene calls are TRBV7-9 and TRBJ2-7; perhaps TRBD1 as D (5 bases). V was trimmed by 5 bases and J by 8 bases, leaving 13 bases between them. Germline lookup yields CDR1 SEHNR and CDR2 FQNEAQ (reference sequence). The CDR3 length is 12 residues. DNA for the CDR3: TGTGCCAGCAGCCCCGACAGTGACCAGCAGTACTTC. Residues: CASSPDSDQQYF.

There are a few counts of this clonotype. This chain joins TRBV2 and TRBJ2-7, with D perhaps matching TRBD1 (7 bases). V gave up 7 bases and J gave up 6 bases, with 10 bases separating them. Germline assignment: CDR1 SNHLY and CDR2 FYNNEI. This CDR3 has 11 residues. The CDR3 sequence is CASTRGAEQYF. In DNA form, the CDR3 reads TGTGCCAGCACCAGGGGGGCCGAGCAGTACTTC. The whole variable domain, filled in from reference TRBV2 and TRBJ2-7, reads EPEVTQTPSHQVTQMGQEVILRCVPISNHLYFYWYRQILGQKVEFLVSFYNNEISEKSEIFDDQFSVERPDGSNFTLKIRSTKLEDSAMYFCASTRGAEQYFGPGTRLTVT.

This rearrangement joins TRBV20-1 to TRBJ2-1, with a tentative D call TRBD2 (6 bases). Trimming removed 3 bases at V and 6 bases at J, with 15 bases between. This CDR3 has 14 residues. Germline loops: CDR1 DFQATT, CDR2 SNEGSKA (reference sequence). For the CDR3, the DNA is TGCAGTGCTAGGATAGCGGCGTTACCCAATGAGCAGTTCTTC. It is translated as CSARIAALPNEQFF.

This clonotype was recorded many times. This rearrangement joins TRBV4-1 to TRBJ2-3; D ambiguous. V was clipped by 3 bases and J by 1 base, with 5 bases between them. Germline lookup yields CDR1 MGHRA and CDR2 YSYEKL. This CDR3 is 13 amino acids long. CDR3 sequence reads: CASSQEGTDTQYF. The CDR3 DNA reads TGCGCCAGCAGCCAGGAAGGCACAGATACGCAGTATTTT.

This sequence joins TRBV20-1 and TRBJ2-7; possibly TRBD2 for D (5 bases). V lost 6 bases and J 1 base, leaving 13 bases between the germline ends. Germline V gene sequence: CDR1 DFQATT, CDR2 SNEGSKA (reference sequence). The CDR3 has 13 amino acids. The chain's CDR3 is CSAALAGSYEQYF. CDR3 nucleotides: TGCAGTGCCGCGCTAGCCGGATCCTACGAGCAGTACTTC.

This clonotype was detected once. The chain combines TRBV11-2 with TRBJ1-5, with D tentatively TRBD1 (6 bases). The CDR3 totals 14 residues. V shed 5 bases and J shed 8 bases, with 16 bases lying between them. Per germline, CDR1 SGHAT and CDR2 FQNNGV. CDR3 bases: TGTGCCAGCAGCCAGACACCAGGGGTGGAGCCCCAGCATTTT. As protein: CASSQTPGVEPQHF. Drawing the rest from reference TRBV11-2 and TRBJ1-5, the complete variable domain is EAGVAQSPRYKIIEKRQSVAFWCNPISGHATLYWYQQILGQGPKLLIQFQNNGVVDDSQLPKDRFSAERLKGVDSTLKIQPAKLEDSAVYLCASSQTPGVEPQHFGDGTRLSIL.

This clonotype has more than one count but fewer than ten. The rearrangement links TRBV5-1 to TRBJ2-2; tentatively, D is TRBD1 (6 bases). Deletions cut 0 bases from V and 1 base from J, with 7 bases between. The CDR3 runs 15 residues. The germline CDR1 and CDR2 sequences are SGHRS and YFSETQ. The CDR3 region has the DNA TGCGCCAGCAGCTTGGACAGGGAGAACACCGGGGAGCTGTTTTTT. Translated: CASSLDRENTGELFF.